These T cell receptor beta chains were read from a single sample in a study of T-cell memory formation after mild COVID-19. TCRdb passed the 5' RACE reads through MiXCR, listing each CDR3 protein once. Here the sample spans under 350,000 distinct CDR3 sequences, 15% to 20% being singletons. The sequencing sample was made of PBMCs or a T cell subset sorted from them (not recorded which). Receptors were obtained from a man younger than 35 who had mild COVID-19 (a few samples of this study predate the infection). Cell type and time point are not known. CDR3s include the opening cysteine and the closing phenylalanine or tryptophan. The order of the fields is CDR3 protein, CDR3 DNA, clone size, D gene, V gene, J gene. The D gene is left open where the match is weak. Clone size is given for some rows only: seen once, a few or many times, or a class if the clone is expanded.

CDR3aa: CSVDSGVNTGELFF
CDR3nt: TGCAGCGTTGACTCCGGGGTGAACACCGGGGAGCTGTTTTTT
abundance: .
d_gene: .
v_gene: TRBV29-1
j_gene: TRBJ2-2

CDR3aa: CSAQDHSGYGYTF
CDR3nt: TGCAGTGCGCAGGATCATTCTGGCTATGGCTACACCTTC
abundance: .
d_gene: .
v_gene: TRBV20-1
j_gene: TRBJ1-2

CDR3aa: CSAKGGPNEKLFF
CDR3nt: TGCAGTGCTAAGGGGGGTCCCAATGAAAAACTGTTTTTT
abundance: many
d_gene: .
v_gene: TRBV20-1
j_gene: TRBJ1-4

CDR3aa: CASSIKREGGGYGYTF
CDR3nt: TGTGCCAGCTCAATCAAAAGGGAGGGTGGGGGCTATGGCTACACCTTC
abundance: .
d_gene: .
v_gene: TRBV9
j_gene: TRBJ1-2

CDR3aa: CASSDRGQGHNSPLHF
CDR3nt: TGTGCCAGCAGTGACCGCGGACAGGGGCATAATTCACCCCTCCACTTT
abundance: few
d_gene: TRBD1
v_gene: TRBV6-4
j_gene: TRBJ1-6

CDR3aa: CASSQWVGYYGGELFF
CDR3nt: TGCGCCAGCAGCCAGTGGGTTGGATATTACGGCGGGGAGCTGTTTTTT
abundance: .
d_gene: .
v_gene: TRBV4-1
j_gene: TRBJ2-2

CDR3aa: CASSQEVDRTDLHF
CDR3nt: TGCGCCAGCAGCCAAGAGGTGGACAGGACTGATCTTCACTTC
abundance: .
d_gene: TRBD1
v_gene: TRBV4-3
j_gene: TRBJ2-7

CDR3aa: CASLYISGGYGYTF
CDR3nt: TGTGCCAGCTTATACATTTCCGGGGGGTATGGCTACACCTTC
abundance: few
d_gene: .
v_gene: TRBV7-2
j_gene: TRBJ1-2

CDR3aa: CASSPRGGYTF
CDR3nt: TGTGCCAGCAGTCCAAGGGGAGGCTACACCTTC
abundance: few
d_gene: .
v_gene: TRBV28
j_gene: TRBJ1-2

CDR3aa: CASSLSVFTEAFF
CDR3nt: TGTGCCAGCAGTTTGTCTGTGTTCACTGAAGCTTTCTTT
abundance: few
d_gene: .
v_gene: TRBV12-3/TRBV12-4
j_gene: TRBJ1-1

CDR3aa: CASSSTGTNTGELFF
CDR3nt: TGTGCCAGCAGCTCTACCGGGACCAACACCGGGGAGCTGTTTTTT
abundance: .
d_gene: .
v_gene: TRBV7-9
j_gene: TRBJ2-2

CDR3aa: CASRYTGAGNTIYF
CDR3nt: TGTGCCAGCAGATACACAGGGGCTGGAAACACCATATATTTT
abundance: .
d_gene: TRBD1
v_gene: TRBV6-6
j_gene: TRBJ1-3

CDR3aa: CSASEGIETEAFF
CDR3nt: TGCAGTGCTAGCGAGGGAATTGAGACTGAAGCTTTCTTT
abundance: .
d_gene: .
v_gene: TRBV20-1
j_gene: TRBJ1-1

CDR3aa: CASSLWQGAGETQYF
CDR3nt: TGTGCCAGCAGTTTGTGGCAGGGGGCTGGCGAGACCCAGTACTTC
abundance: .
d_gene: TRBD1
v_gene: TRBV28
j_gene: TRBJ2-5

CDR3aa: CASSPRPSQETQYF
CDR3nt: TGTGCCAGCTCACCCCGACCGAGCCAAGAGACCCAGTACTTC
abundance: .
d_gene: .
v_gene: TRBV18
j_gene: TRBJ2-5

CDR3aa: CASRDFLVGYSPLHF
CDR3nt: TGCGCCAGCAGGGACTTCCTAGTGGGGTATTCACCCCTCCACTTT
abundance: .
d_gene: .
v_gene: TRBV10-2
j_gene: TRBJ1-6

CDR3aa: CASRGAGDVGRNEQFF
CDR3nt: TGTGCCAGCAGGGGGGCGGGTGATGTTGGTCGAAATGAGCAGTTCTTC
abundance: many
d_gene: .
v_gene: TRBV7-2
j_gene: TRBJ2-1

CDR3aa: CSATGNYEQYF
CDR3nt: TGCAGTGCTACAGGAAACTACGAGCAGTACTTC
abundance: few
d_gene: .
v_gene: TRBV20-1
j_gene: TRBJ2-7

CDR3aa: CASSPSREAFF
CDR3nt: TGTGCCAGCAGCCCGTCCCGTGAAGCTTTCTTT
abundance: .
d_gene: .
v_gene: TRBV6-2/TRBV6-3
j_gene: TRBJ1-1

CDR3aa: CASSPTTEYTEAFF
CDR3nt: TGTGCCAGCAGTCCAACGACGGAGTACACTGAAGCTTTCTTT
abundance: .
d_gene: .
v_gene: TRBV6-5
j_gene: TRBJ1-1

CDR3aa: CASSGYRSDTQYF
CDR3nt: TGCGCCAGCAGCGGCTACAGGTCAGATACGCAGTATTTT
abundance: many
d_gene: .
v_gene: TRBV5-1
j_gene: TRBJ2-3

CDR3aa: CASSSRGHLAKNIQYF
CDR3nt: TGTGCCAGCAGCTCCCGGGGGCATCTAGCCAAAAACATTCAGTACTTC
abundance: .
d_gene: .
v_gene: TRBV7-9
j_gene: TRBJ2-4

CDR3aa: CASSRPGDETQYF
CDR3nt: TGCGCCAGCAGCCGTCCAGGGGATGAGACCCAGTACTTC
abundance: many
d_gene: .
v_gene: TRBV5-1
j_gene: TRBJ2-5

CDR3aa: CASSVGERTYETQYF
CDR3nt: TGTGCCAGCAGCGTAGGGGAGCGGACCTACGAGACCCAGTACTTC
abundance: .
d_gene: .
v_gene: TRBV9
j_gene: TRBJ2-5

CDR3aa: CASSQRPSGVANTGELFF
CDR3nt: TGTGCCAGCAGCCAGAGGCCTAGCGGGGTCGCGAACACCGGGGAGCTGTTTTTT
abundance: .
d_gene: TRBD2
v_gene: TRBV4-2
j_gene: TRBJ2-2

CDR3aa: CSVGEGANTEAFF
CDR3nt: TGCAGCGTTGGGGAGGGGGCGAACACTGAAGCTTTCTTT
abundance: .
d_gene: TRBD1
v_gene: TRBV29-1
j_gene: TRBJ1-1

CDR3aa: CASRRGPPDTQYF
CDR3nt: TGTGCCAGCAGACGAGGACCTCCAGATACGCAGTATTTT
abundance: .
d_gene: .
v_gene: TRBV7-9
j_gene: TRBJ2-3

CDR3aa: CASSVTGPLNQPQHF
CDR3nt: TGTGCCAGTAGTGTAACGGGACCGCTTAATCAGCCCCAGCATTTT
abundance: .
d_gene: .
v_gene: TRBV19
j_gene: TRBJ1-5

CDR3aa: CSAKRTGEYEQYF
CDR3nt: TGCAGTGCTAAACGGACAGGGGAATACGAGCAGTACTTC
abundance: .
d_gene: TRBD1
v_gene: TRBV20-1
j_gene: TRBJ2-7

CDR3aa: CASSFGQGQTAPYGYTF
CDR3nt: TGCGCCAGCAGCTTCGGACAGGGCCAAACGGCCCCCTATGGCTACACCTTC
abundance: few
d_gene: TRBD1
v_gene: TRBV5-1
j_gene: TRBJ1-2

CDR3aa: CSAGILSGEQFF
CDR3nt: TGCAGTGCTGGGATATTGAGCGGTGAGCAGTTCTTC
abundance: few
d_gene: .
v_gene: TRBV20-1
j_gene: TRBJ2-1

CDR3aa: CASGPWSGSYEQYF
CDR3nt: TGTGCCAGCGGCCCCTGGAGCGGGTCCTACGAGCAGTACTTC
abundance: few
d_gene: .
v_gene: TRBV6-2/TRBV6-3
j_gene: TRBJ2-7

CDR3aa: CSAIRQVNQPQHF
CDR3nt: TGCAGTGCTATTCGACAGGTTAATCAGCCCCAGCATTTT
abundance: many
d_gene: .
v_gene: TRBV20-1
j_gene: TRBJ1-5